Listed below are T cell receptor beta chains from one sample, sequenced in a study of post-analysis software for immune sequencing data. A single record per CDR3 protein comes from TCRdb applying MiXCR to the PCR reads. The table includes about 500,000 distinct CDR3 sequences, 45% detected once. The sequencing input was blood. Receptors originate from a girl aged 5-17 years with multiple sclerosis. Both conserved end residues are part of each CDR3. A D gene is named only where the DNA matches it firmly. Part of the rows lack a size; the others show once, few, many or a class for expanded clones.

>TRBJ1-1|TRBV18|.|15|.
TGTGCCAGCTCACAATCGGGGGCTCAGTACACTGAAGCTTTCTTT
CASSQSGAQYTEAFF
>TRBJ1-1|TRBV6-5|TRBD1|13|once
TGTGCCAGCAGTTATAACAGGGGGGCTGAAGCTTTCTTT
CASSYNRGAEAFF
>TRBJ1-5|TRBV6-5|.|13|few
TGTGCCAGCAGACAGGATAGCAATCAGCCCCAGCATTTT
CASRQDSNQPQHF
>TRBJ1-2|TRBV28|.|14|.
TGTGCCAGCAGGCCGGGGTCAGGGGCCTATGGCTACACCTTC
CASRPGSGAYGYTF
>TRBJ1-2|TRBV6-1|.|17|.
TGTGCCGGCAGTACAGGCCCGGGGTCTGGATCTAACTATGGCTACACCTTC
CAGSTGPGSGSNYGYTF
>TRBJ2-5|TRBV5-1|TRBD2|15|.
TGCGCCAGCAGCTTGAGCGGGAGTGGGTTAGAGACCCAGTACTTC
CASSLSGSGLETQYF
>TRBJ2-3|TRBV11-2|.|15|few
TGTGCCAGCAGCCCCACGGTGGTCTCAGCGGATACGCAGTATTTT
CASSPTVVSADTQYF
>TRBJ2-5|TRBV20-1|.|14|.
TGCAGTGCTCCACAGGGAGCCTCAACTTGGGACCAGTACTTC
CSAPQGASTWDQYF
>TRBJ2-7|TRBV7-6|.|13|few
TGTGCCAGCAGCTTCGCATCAGGGGACGAGCAGTACTTC
CASSFASGDEQYF
>TRBJ2-7|TRBV9|TRBD1|13|.
TGTGCCAGCAGCGCAGGGACAGGGCCCGAGCAGTACTTC
CASSAGTGPEQYF
>TRBJ2-7|TRBV5-5|.|16|.
TGTGCCAGCAGTCTTACGGGCCTCAGGAGCTCCTACGAGCAGTACTTC
CASSLTGLRSSYEQYF
>TRBJ2-3|TRBV4-2|.|15|few
TGTGCCAGCAGCCAAGTGTCTTTGACAGCAGATACGCAGTATTTT
CASSQVSLTADTQYF
>TRBJ2-5|TRBV20-1|TRBD2|19|.
TGCAGTGCTAGAGCTCCCGGACTAGCGGGATTAAAACTTCAAGAGACCCAGTACTTC
CSARAPGLAGLKLQETQYF
>TRBJ2-6|TRBV10-3|TRBD1|16|few
TGTGCCATCACCGGGACAGTAAATGATGGGGCCAACGTCCTGACTTTC
CAITGTVNDGANVLTF
>TRBJ2-1|TRBV4-1|TRBD2|15|few
TGCGCCAGCAGCCAAGGGGAGGGCTCCTACAATGAGCAGTTCTTC
CASSQGEGSYNEQFF
>TRBJ2-7|TRBV28|.|13|.
TGTGCCAGCAGTTTGAGGCAGACCTACGAGCAGTACTTC
CASSLRQTYEQYF
>TRBJ2-2|TRBV25-1|.|15|.
TGTGCCAGCAGTGGCTTAGGGGTAGGTTCCGGGGAGCTGTTTTTT
CASSGLGVGSGELFF
>TRBJ1-6|TRBV20-1|.|16|few
TGCAGTGCCCTTGACAGGCAGAGCTCCTATAATTCACCCCTCCACTTT
CSALDRQSSYNSPLHF
>TRBJ2-7|TRBV27|TRBD1|13|few
TGTGCCAGCAGCATGACAGGGTTGAACGAGCAGTACTTC
CASSMTGLNEQYF
>TRBJ2-1|TRBV4-1|.|13|.
TGCGCCAGCAGCCGAGACCTAGTTTTGGGGCAGTTCTTC
CASSRDLVLGQFF
>TRBJ2-7|TRBV12-3/TRBV12-4|.|14|.
TGTGCCAGCAGTTTATCTAGGAGCTCCTACGAGCAGTACTTC
CASSLSRSSYEQYF
>TRBJ1-5|TRBV12-3/TRBV12-4|.|13|.
TGTGCCAGCAGCACCCTTCTGGGCCAGCCCCAGCATTTT
CASSTLLGQPQHF
>TRBJ2-3|TRBV29-1|.|13|few
TGCAGCTCGGTGGGGGGACTCACAGATACGCAGTATTTT
CSSVGGLTDTQYF
>TRBJ2-7|TRBV20-1|.|13|once
TGCAGTGCTAGAGTTCCTCCAGCCGACGAGCAGTACTTC
CSARVPPADEQYF
>TRBJ1-2|TRBV10-3|TRBD1|13|.
TGTGCCATCAGGACAGGGCAGTACTATGGCTACACCTTC
CAIRTGQYYGYTF
>TRBJ2-5|TRBV7-2|TRBD2|16|.
TGTGCCAGCAGCTCCTCTAAGACTAGCAAACAAGAGACCCCGTACTTC
CASSSSKTSKQETPYF
>TRBJ2-1|TRBV6-5|TRBD1|15|few
TGTGCCAGCAGTGGGAGCAGGGGGCAGGTTTATAAGCAGTTCTTC
CASSGSRGQVYKQFF
>TRBJ2-6|TRBV2|.|16|.
TGTGCCAGCAGTCTCCCGACTGGCTCTGGGGCCAACGTCCTGACTTTC
CASSLPTGSGANVLTF
>TRBJ2-1|TRBV27|TRBD2|16|.
TGTGCCAGCAGTTCGCCTAGCGGGAGGATTGGTGAGACCCAGTTCTTC
CASSSPSGRIGETQFF
>TRBJ1-2|TRBV12-3/TRBV12-4|TRBD1|14|.
TGTGCCAGCAGCTTGGGACAGGGAGTAAGTGGCTACACCTTC
CASSLGQGVSGYTF
>TRBJ2-7|TRBV5-8|.|14|.
TGTGCCAGCAGCTTCTTCACAGGCTCCTACGAGCAGTACTTC
CASSFFTGSYEQYF
>TRBJ2-5|TRBV7-9|TRBD2|12|.
TGTGCCAGCAGCTACAAGGCGGGGGAGCAGTACTTC
CASSYKAGEQYF
>TRBJ2-1|TRBV7-8|TRBD1|13|many
TGTGCCAGCAGCTTTGACGGACAGGGTGGGCAGTTCTTC
CASSFDGQGGQFF
>TRBJ2-7|TRBV7-2|TRBD1|11|few
TGTGCCAGCAGCCGGGACAGGGAGCAGTACTTC
CASSRDREQYF
>TRBJ1-2|TRBV20-1|.|10|.
TGCAGTGCGCAGGGTCCTGGCTACACCTTC
CSAQGPGYTF
>TRBJ1-5|TRBV5-1|.|15|.
TGCGCCAGCAGCTTGGCCGGAAATAGCAATCAGCCCCAGCATTTT
CASSLAGNSNQPQHF
>TRBJ1-5|TRBV9|.|14|.
TGTGCCAGCAGCGTAGGTTCAGATTATCAGCCCCAGCATTTT
CASSVGSDYQPQHF
>TRBJ2-1|TRBV20-1|TRBD2|14|.
TGCAGTGCTAGGACTAGCGGGAGTCGCAATGAGCAGTTCTTC
CSARTSGSRNEQFF
>TRBJ2-5|TRBV2|TRBD1|12|.
TGTGCCAGCGGGACAGGACAAGAGACCCAGTACTTC
CASGTGQETQYF
>TRBJ2-7|TRBV29-1|TRBD2|14|.
TGCAGCGTTGGACTAGCGAGGAGGTCCTACGAGCAGTACTTC
CSVGLARRSYEQYF
>TRBJ2-5|TRBV5-1|.|14|.
TGCGCCAGCAGCCCGGCGGGGGCCTACAATGAGCAGTACTTC
CASSPAGAYNEQYF
>TRBJ1-2|TRBV9|.|15|.
TGTGCCAGCAGCGTAGAGGGGAGTTTGGACTATGGCTACACCTTC
CASSVEGSLDYGYTF
>TRBJ2-4|TRBV3-1|.|14|few
TGTGCCAGCAGCCGGGTGGGAGGCGCGGACATTCAGTACTTC
CASSRVGGADIQYF
>TRBJ1-1|TRBV7-2|TRBD1|17|.
TGTGCCAGCAGCCTAAGGACAGGGATGTTCATGAACACTGAAGCTTTCTTT
CASSLRTGMFMNTEAFF
>TRBJ2-5|TRBV20-1|TRBD1|16|.
TGCAGTGCTAGAAGGACCGGGACAGGAGTCCAAGAGACCCAGTACTTC
CSARRTGTGVQETQYF
>TRBJ2-7|TRBV12-3/TRBV12-4|.|14|.
TGTGCCAGCACCTCGGTAGGCTCCCCCTACGAGCAGTACTTC
CASTSVGSPYEQYF
>TRBJ2-7|TRBV5-1|TRBD2|17|.
TGCGCCAGCAGCCCGAGGGCGCTAGCGGGAGGGCCGTACGAGCAGTACTTC
CASSPRALAGGPYEQYF
>TRBJ2-1|TRBV7-3|.|13|.
TGTGCCAGCAGCCCGCCTGGTTACAATGAGCAGTTCTTC
CASSPPGYNEQFF
>TRBJ1-6|TRBV20-1|.|15|.
TGCAGTGCTAGGGGCGGAAGCTCCTATAATTCACCCCTCCACTTT
CSARGGSSYNSPLHF
>TRBJ1-2|TRBV4-2|.|14|.
TGTGCCAGCAGGGAGGACAGAGTTGACTATGGCTACACCTTC
CASREDRVDYGYTF
>TRBJ2-3|TRBV9|.|16|.
TGTGCCAGCAGCCCGGGGACGGCGGCAAGCACAGATACGCAGTATTTT
CASSPGTAASTDTQYF
>TRBJ1-2|TRBV10-3|.|12|few
TGTGCCACGAACGTGGGGGCGCATGGCTACACCTTC
CATNVGAHGYTF
>TRBJ2-1|TRBV29-1|TRBD1|13|few
TGCAGCGTCCGGACAGGGGAAGGCAATGAGCAGTTCTTC
CSVRTGEGNEQFF